Below, one T cell receptor (beta chain) is given with its context. The ends were cut back, 9 bases at V and 0 bases at J, with 11 bases in the middle. Germline assignment: CDR1 LNHDA and CDR2 SQIVND (reference sequence). The CDR3 consists of 14 residues. This entry comes from a study of shared clonotypes between healthy human individuals. Authors' data handling: ImmunoSEQ yielded junction-only sequences lacking quality scores, so filtering differed. Profiling relied on immunoSEQ multiplex PCR, and the TCRdb table lists in-frame clones only, not all of them. The V and J calls and clone size were taken over from that table, and D and trimming were inferred from the DNA. Here the sample spans approximately 470,000 clones, roughly 80% being singletons.

Sequencing was carried out using PBMCs. The source is a woman aged 40-49 years in good health. Some clones in this sample may be carry-over from other donors' samples. The chain employs TRBV19 and TRBJ2-2; unclear D gene. CDR3 DNA sequence: TGTGCCAGCCTGGATCGCTCGAACACCGGGGAGCTGTTTTTT. Amino acids: CASLDRSNTGELFF.